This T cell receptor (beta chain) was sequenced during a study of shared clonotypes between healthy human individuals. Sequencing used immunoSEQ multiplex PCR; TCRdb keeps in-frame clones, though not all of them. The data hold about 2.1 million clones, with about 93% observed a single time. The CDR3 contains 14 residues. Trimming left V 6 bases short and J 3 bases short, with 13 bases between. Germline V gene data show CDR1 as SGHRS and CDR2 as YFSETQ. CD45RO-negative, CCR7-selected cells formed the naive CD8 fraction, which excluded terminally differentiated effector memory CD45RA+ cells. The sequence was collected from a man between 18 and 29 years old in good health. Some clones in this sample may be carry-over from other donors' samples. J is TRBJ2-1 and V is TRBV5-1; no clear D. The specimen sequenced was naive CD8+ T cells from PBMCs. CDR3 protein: CASTPLEVYNEQFF. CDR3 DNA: TGCGCCAGCACCCCTCTCGAGGTCTACAATGAGCAGTTCTTC.